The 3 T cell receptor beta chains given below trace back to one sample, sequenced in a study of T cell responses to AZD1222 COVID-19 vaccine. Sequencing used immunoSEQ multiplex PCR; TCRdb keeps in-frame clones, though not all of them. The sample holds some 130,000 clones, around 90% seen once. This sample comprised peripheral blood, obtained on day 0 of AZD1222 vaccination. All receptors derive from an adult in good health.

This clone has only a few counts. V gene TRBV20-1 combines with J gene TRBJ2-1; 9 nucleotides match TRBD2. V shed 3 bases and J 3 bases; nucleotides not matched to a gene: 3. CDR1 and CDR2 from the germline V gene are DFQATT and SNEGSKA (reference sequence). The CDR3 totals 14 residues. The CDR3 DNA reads TGCAGTGCTAGTCGTAGCGGGAGCTACAATGAGCAGTTCTTC. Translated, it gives CSASRSGSYNEQFF.

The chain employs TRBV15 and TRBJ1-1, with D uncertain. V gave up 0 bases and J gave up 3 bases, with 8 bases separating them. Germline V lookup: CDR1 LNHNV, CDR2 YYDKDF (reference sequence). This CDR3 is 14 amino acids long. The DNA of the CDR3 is TGTGCCACCAGCAGAGATTTGGGTTACACTGAAGCTTTCTTT. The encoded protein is CATSRDLGYTEAFF.

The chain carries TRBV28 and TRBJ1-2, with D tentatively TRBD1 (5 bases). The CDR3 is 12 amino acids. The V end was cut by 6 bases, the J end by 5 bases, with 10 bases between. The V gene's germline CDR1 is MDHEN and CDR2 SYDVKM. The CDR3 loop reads CASSEDRYGYTF. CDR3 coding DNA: TGTGCCAGCAGCGAAGACAGATATGGCTACACCTTC.